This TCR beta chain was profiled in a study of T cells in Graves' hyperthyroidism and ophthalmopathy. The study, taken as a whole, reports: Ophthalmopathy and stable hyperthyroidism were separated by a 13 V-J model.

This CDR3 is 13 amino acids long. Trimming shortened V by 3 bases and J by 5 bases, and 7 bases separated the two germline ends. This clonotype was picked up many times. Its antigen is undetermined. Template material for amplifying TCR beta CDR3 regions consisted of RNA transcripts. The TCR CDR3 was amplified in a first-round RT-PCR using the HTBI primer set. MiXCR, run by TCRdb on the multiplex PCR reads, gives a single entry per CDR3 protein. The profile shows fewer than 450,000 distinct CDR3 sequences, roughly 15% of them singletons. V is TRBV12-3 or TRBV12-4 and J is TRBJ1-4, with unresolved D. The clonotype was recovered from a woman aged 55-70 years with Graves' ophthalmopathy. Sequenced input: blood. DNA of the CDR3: TGTGCCAGCAGTTTTCAATCGAATGAAAAACTGTTTTTT. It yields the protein CASSFQSNEKLFF.